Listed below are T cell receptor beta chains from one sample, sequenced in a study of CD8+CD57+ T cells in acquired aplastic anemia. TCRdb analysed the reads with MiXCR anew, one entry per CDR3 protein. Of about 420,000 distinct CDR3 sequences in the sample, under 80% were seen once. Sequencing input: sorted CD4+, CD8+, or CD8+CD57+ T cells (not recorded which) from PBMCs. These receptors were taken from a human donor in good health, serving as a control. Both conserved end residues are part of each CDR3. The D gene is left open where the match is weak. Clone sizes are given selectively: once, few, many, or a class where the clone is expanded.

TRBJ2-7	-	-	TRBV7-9	TGTGCCAGCAGCTGGAGCCAACGTCCTTACGAGCAGTACTTC	CASSWSQRPYEQYF
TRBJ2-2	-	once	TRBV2	TGTGCCAGCAGTTCAACCGGCCAGGGGTCCGGGGAGCTGTTTTTT	CASSSTGQGSGELFF
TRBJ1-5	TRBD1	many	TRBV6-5	TGTGCCAGCAGTACGGGACAGGGGATAGGTAGGCAGCCCCAGCATTTT	CASSTGQGIGRQPQHF
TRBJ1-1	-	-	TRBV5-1	TGCGCCAGCAGCTTGAACGGGTTGGGGGGGCGAAAAGGGGACACTGAAGCTTTCTTT	CASSLNGLGGRKGDTEAFF
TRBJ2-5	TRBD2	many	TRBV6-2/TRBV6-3	TGTGCCAGCAGTTACAGGACTAGCGGGGCCCAAGAGACCCAGTACTTC	CASSYRTSGAQETQYF
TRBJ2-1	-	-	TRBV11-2	TGTGCCAGCAGCTTGGGCGCAGGGGCAAATGAGCAGTTCTTC	CASSLGAGANEQFF
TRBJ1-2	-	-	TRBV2	TGTGCCAGCAGTTACTCGAAGGATGGCAGGGGCTCTGGCTACACCTTC	CASSYSKDGRGSGYTF
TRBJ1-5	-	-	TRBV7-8	TGTGCCAGCAGCAACCGGCAGGGGTTGCGTCAGCCGCAGCATTTT	CASSNRQGLRQPQHF
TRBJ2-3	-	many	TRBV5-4	TGTGCCAGCAGCTTGCCATTGGGGGAGAGGGGCACAGATACGCAGTATTTT	CASSLPLGERGTDTQYF
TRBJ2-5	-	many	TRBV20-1	TGCAGTGTGCAGCGCGCGGAGACCCAGTACTTC	CSVQRAETQYF
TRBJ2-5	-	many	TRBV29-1	TGCAGCGGAGCCCTGGCAGGCGTTAGAGGGACCCAGTACTTC	CSGALAGVRGTQYF
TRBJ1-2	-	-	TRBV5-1	TGCGCCAGCAGCTTGGGGTACAGTACCTATGGCTACACCTTC	CASSLGYSTYGYTF
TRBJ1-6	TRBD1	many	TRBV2	TGTGCCAGCAGGGGACAGATTGGGATGTCACCCCTCCACTTT	CASRGQIGMSPLHF
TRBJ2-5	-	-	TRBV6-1	TGTGCCAGCAGTTCCAATCAGCCCCAGTACTTC	CASSSNQPQYF
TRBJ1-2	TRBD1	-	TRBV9	TGTGCCAGCAGCTTAGACAGGGGGGCGGAAGAGGGCTACACCTTC	CASSLDRGAEEGYTF
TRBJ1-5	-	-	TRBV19	TGTGCCAGTAGTGACCCAAGGTACCAGCCCCAGCATTTT	CASSDPRYQPQHF
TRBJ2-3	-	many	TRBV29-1	TGCAGCGTTGAAGATCCAGATACGCAGTATTTT	CSVEDPDTQYF
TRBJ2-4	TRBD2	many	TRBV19	TGTGCCAGTAGCAGCGGGGGGGCCAAAAACATTCAGTACTTC	CASSSGGAKNIQYF
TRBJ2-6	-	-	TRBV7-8	TGTGCCAGCAGCCTGAAAAGGGGACTTATCACTGGGGCCAACGTCCTGACTTTC	CASSLKRGLITGANVLTF